The 4 T cell receptor beta chains reported below all come from one sample, sequenced in a study of blood T cell repertoires in COVID-19. Produced via immunoSEQ multiplex PCR; TCRdb's table is partial and in-frame only. The profile shows 260,000 or so clones, 85% of them singletons. The sequenced sample consisted of PBMCs or T cells enriched from blood (not recorded which). The receptor set was obtained from a woman aged 45-60 years who had recovered from COVID-19.

The chain uses TRBV15 and TRBJ2-3, with D tentatively TRBD2 (6 bases). Germline V gives CDR1 LNHNV, CDR2 YYDKDF (reference sequence). This CDR3 has 14 residues. V was clipped by 3 bases and J by 5 bases, with 12 bases between them. CDR3 in DNA: TGTGCCACCAGCAGGGGCCGGGGAGGAGATACGCAGTATTTT. This codes for CATSRGRGGDTQYF.

This clone showed up just a few times. The V and J genes are TRBV7-8 and TRBJ2-6; a possible D gene is TRBD2 (5 bases). Per germline, CDR1 SGHVS and CDR2 FQNEAQ. Trimming took 6 bases from V and 1 from J, leaving 10 bases between them. The CDR3 extends over 15 amino acids. The CDR3 loop reads CASRRASSGANVLTF. The CDR3 DNA follows: TGTGCCAGCAGGCGGGCCTCTTCTGGGGCCAACGTCCTGACTTTC.

The chain links TRBV10-2 to TRBJ1-5; 8 nucleotides agree with TRBD1. CDR3 length: 12 amino acids. The trim removed 9 bases at V and 4 bases at J, leaving 2 bases unmatched. Germline CDR1 is WSHSY and CDR2 is SAAADI. The DNA for the CDR3 is TGCGCCAGTACAGGGGGGAATCAGCCCCAGCATTTT. Protein sequence: CASTGGNQPQHF.

The chain carries TRBV30 and TRBJ1-1; D unresolved. The CDR3 contains 13 residues. In germline, CDR1 is GTSNPN, CDR2 SVGIG (reference sequence). Trimming left V 3 bases short and J 0 bases short, with 8 bases between. CDR3 amino acids: CAWRKTMNTEAFF. The CDR3 DNA follows: TGTGCCTGGAGGAAGACAATGAACACTGAAGCTTTCTTT.